These 31 T cell receptor beta chains were all obtained from the same sample, sequenced in a study of T cell responses to AZD1222 COVID-19 vaccine. The protocol was immunoSEQ multiplex PCR, while the TCRdb copy is restricted to in-frame clones and leaves out a portion. The sample carries around 160,000 clones, roughly 91% recorded once. Sequencing used peripheral blood, obtained on day 0 of AZD1222 vaccination. The source of these receptors is an adult in good health.

The chain couples TRBV29-1 to TRBJ2-1, with 7 bases identical to TRBD1. The CDR3 has 14 amino acids. V gave up 4 bases and J gave up 6 bases; unmatched junction bases: 9. Germline values: CDR1 SQVTM, CDR2 ANQGSEA. Here the CDR3 reads CSVVGQGVGNEQFF. The CDR3 region has the DNA TGCAGCGTTGTAGGGCAGGGGGTAGGCAATGAGCAGTTCTTC.

V and J are TRBV7-9 and TRBJ2-1, with 7 bases fitting TRBD2. V shed 3 bases, J shed 9 bases, and the junction held 11 bases outside the gene matches. This CDR3 spans 15 amino acids. Germline lookup yields CDR1 SEHNR and CDR2 FQNEAQ (reference sequence). This CDR3 reads CASSLVAGTTSEQFF. The CDR3 nucleotides are TGTGCCAGCAGCTTGGTAGCGGGTACCACCAGTGAGCAGTTCTTC. The full variable domain, completed using reference TRBV7-9 and TRBJ2-1, is DTGVSQNPRHKITKRGQNVTFRCDPISEHNRLYWYRQTLGQGPEFLTYFQNEAQLEKSRLLSDRFSAERPKGSFSTLEIQRTEQGDSAMYLCASSLVAGTTSEQFFGPGTRLTVL.

In its sample, this clone was seen a few times. The chain links TRBV5-1 to TRBJ2-7; 12 nucleotides align to TRBD2. This CDR3 contains 19 residues. The germline V gene has CDR1 SGHRS and CDR2 YFSETQ. V shed 0 bases and J 1 base; nucleotides not matched to a gene: 11. The CDR3 sequence is CASSLDPGLAGRPSYEQYF. The DNA for the CDR3 is TGCGCCAGCAGCTTGGACCCGGGACTAGCGGGCAGACCTTCCTACGAGCAGTACTTC.

The chain recombines TRBV5-1 with TRBJ1-4; tentative D call: TRBD1 (5 bases). V dropped 2 bases and J dropped 12 bases, with 26 bases sitting between them. The CDR3 contains 17 residues. Germline CDR1 SGHRS, CDR2 YFSETQ. CDR3 protein: CASSLRSGPGVVPQLFF. CDR3 sequence (DNA): TGCGCCAGCAGCTTACGCAGTGGGCCGGGGGTTGTCCCACAACTGTTTTTT.

The chain has TRBV30 and TRBJ1-1, with TRBD1 identical over 9 bases. V trimming: 3 bases; J trimming: 7 bases; junction bases outside the gene matches: 12. CDR3 size: 15 residues. From germline, CDR1 is GTSNPN and CDR2 SVGIG (reference sequence). The CDR3 reads CAWRAQQGARGEAFF. CDR3 in DNA: TGTGCCTGGAGAGCCCAACAGGGGGCGCGGGGTGAAGCTTTCTTT.

This chain uses TRBV10-2 with TRBJ2-1; D is tentatively TRBD1 or TRBD2 (6 bases each). CDR1 is WSHSY, CDR2 SAAADI, per germline. The CDR3 is 13 residues long. Trimming stripped 3 bases from V and 8 bases from J, with 11 bases between. CDR3: CASSETGRYEQFF. In DNA, the CDR3 is TGCGCCAGCAGTGAAACAGGGAGGTATGAGCAGTTCTTC.

The chain combines TRBV6-5 with TRBJ1-2; 9 bases are a match to TRBD1. The trim removed 2 bases at V and 4 bases at J, leaving 2 bases unmatched. Germline loops: CDR1 MNHEY, CDR2 SVGAGI. This CDR3 has 14 amino acids. The CDR3 loop is CASSYQGQGYGYTF. The CDR3 nucleotides are TGTGCCAGCAGTTACCAGGGACAGGGCTATGGCTACACCTTC.

The chain recombines TRBV7-2 with TRBJ2-5, with TRBD1 as a possible D gene (6 bases). In germline, CDR1 is SGHTA, CDR2 FQGNSA. The V and J ends lost 3 bases and 1 base respectively, with 9 bases between them. This CDR3 is built from 14 residues. CDR3 nucleotides: TGTGCCAGCAGCTTTAACAGGGCCCAAGAGACCCAGTACTTC. Encoded protein: CASSFNRAQETQYF.

The rearrangement joins TRBV27 to TRBJ2-5, with TRBD2 matching over 14 bases. Germline trimming cut 4 bases from V and 0 bases from J; bases unmatched to any gene: 10. CDR3 size: 19 residues. CDR1 MNHEY and CDR2 SMNVEV come from the germline V gene (reference sequence). CDR3 DNA: TGTGCCAGCAGTTCGCACAGATCGACTAGCGGGGGGGACCAAGAGACCCAGTACTTC. It codes for CASSSHRSTSGGDQETQYF.

The CDR3 nucleotides are TGTGCCAGCAGCTCGGGGACTAGCGATGAGCAGTTCTTC. Translated, it gives CASSSGTSDEQFF. The J gene is TRBJ2-1, the V gene TRBV11-3, with 10 positions matching TRBD2. Germline CDR1 reads SGHNT; CDR2 reads YENEEA. V was pared by 4 bases and J by 8 bases, with 2 bases of the junction left unmatched. This CDR3 has 13 residues.

This clone was picked up one time. V usage is TRBV5-1 and J usage is TRBJ1-6; no firm D call. Trimming cost V 5 bases and J 3 bases, with 9 bases left between them. The germline CDR1 and CDR2 sequences are SGHRS and YFSETQ. This CDR3 spans 14 amino acids. For the CDR3, the DNA is TGCGCCAGCAGGATTAGCGGCTATAATTCACCCCTCCACTTT. This gives the protein CASRISGYNSPLHF.

V usage is TRBV7-9 and J usage is TRBJ1-4, with D uncertain. CDR1 SEHNR and CDR2 FQNEAQ come from the germline V gene (reference sequence). Deletions cut 5 bases from V and 6 bases from J, with 13 bases between. The CDR3 has 14 amino acids. The DNA for the CDR3 is TGTGCCAGCAGCGACCGGACGGGCGATGAAAAACTGTTTTTT. Translation gives CASSDRTGDEKLFF.

The chain is built from TRBV5-1 and TRBJ1-2; D unclear. The CDR3 sequence is 15 residues long. The V gene's germline CDR1 is SGHRS and CDR2 YFSETQ. Trimming left V 0 bases short and J 7 bases short, with 16 bases between. The CDR3 region is CASSLDEGNVGGYTF. The CDR3 bases are TGCGCCAGCAGCTTGGATGAGGGTAACGTAGGTGGCTACACCTTC.

CDR3 residues: CASTGQYDQPQHF. The CDR3, as DNA: TGTGCCAGCACAGGACAGTATGATCAGCCCCAGCATTTT. J is TRBJ1-5 and V is TRBV6-5, with TRBD1 as a possible D gene (6 bases). CDR1 and CDR2 from the germline V gene are MNHEY and SVGAGI. The CDR3 consists of 13 residues. Trimming took 7 bases from V and 5 from J, leaving 12 bases between them.

The rearrangement links TRBV29-1 to TRBJ1-1; D might be TRBD1 (5 bases). Trimming left V 3 bases short and J 5 bases short, with 16 bases between. This CDR3 contains 14 residues. Germline values: CDR1 SQVTM, CDR2 ANQGSEA. CDR3 nucleotides: TGCAGCGTTGACGAACAGGCCGGGAGAACTGAAGCTTTCTTT. Encoded protein: CSVDEQAGRTEAFF.

This clone has a single count. This sequence joins TRBV15 and TRBJ1-5; TRBD1 might be the D (6 bases). CDR3 length: 15 amino acids. Germline V gene data show CDR1 as LNHNV and CDR2 as YYDKDF (reference sequence). Trimming pared 2 bases from V and 6 bases from J, leaving 14 bases between. CDR3 DNA: TGTGCCACCAGCAGACAGGGGAATGAGGGTCAGCCCCAGCATTTT. Its protein product is CATSRQGNEGQPQHF. The full variable domain, in which reference TRBV15 and TRBJ1-5 provide the parts outside the CDR3, is DAMVIQNPRYQVTQFGKPVTLSCSQTLNHNVMYWYQQKSSQAPKLLFHYYDKDFNNEADTPDNFQSRRPNTSFCFLDIRSPGLGDTAMYLCATSRQGNEGQPQHFGDGTRLSIL.

The chain joins TRBV18 to TRBJ1-1, with 12 positions matching TRBD1. CDR1 and CDR2 (germline): KGHSH, LQKENI. The V and J ends lost 4 bases and 2 bases, in that order; junction bases with no gene match: 2. The CDR3 contains 15 residues. The CDR3 bases are TGTGCCAGCTCACGGGGACAGGGGGCAAACACTGAAGCTTTCTTT. This encodes CASSRGQGANTEAFF.

This chain connects TRBV5-6 to TRBJ2-1; D is undetermined. Trimming left V 5 bases short and J 4 bases short, with 19 bases between. Germline-derived CDR1 and CDR2 are SGHDT and YYEEEE. This CDR3 has 16 amino acids. Written as DNA, the CDR3 is TGTGCCAGCAGGTCAACCTGGGCGTTACGGTACAATGAGCAGTTCTTC. Encoded protein: CASRSTWALRYNEQFF.

The gene calls are TRBV7-9 and TRBJ1-1; D remains ambiguous. V was trimmed by 7 bases and J by 4 bases, leaving 10 bases between them. Germline values: CDR1 SEHNR, CDR2 FQNEAQ (reference sequence). The CDR3 is 12 amino acids. The CDR3 DNA is TGTGCCAGCAACCGCGAGGGCACTGAAGCTTTCTTT. Its translation: CASNREGTEAFF.

The J gene is TRBJ1-2, the V gene TRBV5-7; possible D gene TRBD1, 5 bases. TRBV5-7 is given ORF status, its function remaining uncertain. This CDR3 has 18 amino acids. The V end was cut by 4 bases, the J end by 4 bases, with 26 bases between. In DNA, the CDR3 is TGTGCCAGCAGCAATGTAAGTGGGGCGGCGGCCCCGGCCTATGGCTACACCTTC. It is translated as CASSNVSGAAAPAYGYTF.

The V gene is TRBV30, the J gene TRBJ1-2, with TRBD1 as a possible D gene (6 bases). CDR1 and CDR2 from the germline V gene are GTSNPN and SVGIG (reference sequence). The length of the CDR3 is 12 residues. CDR3 coding DNA: TGTGCTATGACAGGAGGAAACTATGGCTACACCTTC. This codes for CAMTGGNYGYTF.

The gene calls are TRBV12-3 or TRBV12-4 and TRBJ2-1; D call uncertain. The CDR3 covers 11 residues. V dropped 3 bases and J dropped 10 bases, with 7 bases sitting between them. The CDR3 region is CASSFGAEQFF. The CDR3 nucleotides read TGTGCCAGCAGTTTCGGAGCGGAGCAGTTCTTC.

This clone has only one observation. This chain links TRBV27 with TRBJ2-3, with D perhaps matching TRBD1 or TRBD2 (5 bases each). Per the germline V gene, CDR1 is MNHEY and CDR2 is SMNVEV (reference sequence). The CDR3 has 14 residues. V lost 7 bases to trimming and J lost 1 base, with 12 bases between them. CDR3 DNA sequence: TGTGCCAGCATCCCGGGACGGGGCACAGATACGCAGTATTTT. It yields the protein CASIPGRGTDTQYF.

Here the CDR3 DNA reads TGTGCCAGCAGTAAACAAGGGGGAAACACTGAAGCTTTCTTT. It is translated as CASSKQGGNTEAFF. The V and J genes are TRBV6-5 and TRBJ1-1, with D possibly being TRBD1 (6 bases). Germline CDR1 and CDR2: MNHEY and SVGAGI. The CDR3 is 14 amino acids. V lost 5 bases to trimming and J lost 2 bases, with 12 bases between them.

This clone has a handful of counts. The same CDR3 is also encoded by other DNA sequences in this sample. This chain uses TRBV9 with TRBJ2-5; D is unclear. In germline, CDR1 is SGDLS, CDR2 YYNGEE. V was clipped by 0 bases and J by 4 bases, with 4 bases between them. The CDR3 sequence is 12 residues long. The CDR3: CASSVGGETQYF. The CDR3 DNA reads TGTGCCAGCAGCGTAGGAGGAGAGACCCAGTACTTC.

The chain recombines TRBV6-5 with TRBJ1-5; D not resolved. The V and J ends lost 6 bases and 3 bases respectively, with 12 bases between them. The CDR3 has 14 residues. Germline-derived CDR1 and CDR2 are MNHEY and SVGAGI. CDR3 loop: CASSERGINQPQHF. CDR3 bases: TGTGCCAGCAGCGAGCGGGGAATCAATCAGCCCCAGCATTTT.

The chain couples TRBV19 to TRBJ1-5; a possible D gene is TRBD1 (5 bases). Trimming pared 4 bases from V and 3 bases from J, leaving 13 bases between. This CDR3 has 15 amino acids. CDR1 LNHDA and CDR2 SQIVND come from the germline V gene (reference sequence). CDR3 residues: CASSRGRTFNQPQHF. For the CDR3, the DNA is TGTGCCAGTAGTAGGGGAAGGACATTCAATCAGCCCCAGCATTTT.

The J gene is TRBJ2-1, the V gene TRBV7-9; possibly TRBD2 for D (5 bases). Germline CDR1 is SEHNR and CDR2 is FQNEAQ (reference sequence). V was cut by 1 base and J by 8 bases, with 6 bases left in between. The CDR3 spans 12 residues. The CDR3 DNA sequence: TGTGCCAGCAGCTTAGTGGAGGATGAGCAGTTCTTC. It translates to CASSLVEDEQFF.

The chain has TRBV3-1 (or the pseudogene TRBV3-2) and TRBJ1-2; D perhaps matches TRBD1 (6 bases). Germline values: CDR1 LGHDT, CDR2 YNNKEL (reference sequence). The CDR3 extends over 15 amino acids. Trimming took 4 bases from V and 5 from J, leaving 17 bases between them. Here the CDR3 reads CASSPPNRVWYGYTF. The DNA of the CDR3 is TGTGCCAGCAGCCCGCCCAACAGGGTCTGGTATGGCTACACCTTC.

This clone has just one count. The V and J genes are TRBV19 and TRBJ1-1; maybe TRBD1 (6 bases). The CDR3 has 14 amino acids. The germline gives CDR1 LNHDA, CDR2 SQIVND (reference sequence). V gave up 5 bases and J gave up 5 bases, with 15 bases separating them. CDR3 coding DNA: TGTGCCAGTAGTCGGGGGGGGCTGGGGACTGAAGCTTTCTTT. Protein: CASSRGGLGTEAFF.

The CDR3 DNA follows: TGTGCCAGCACCCAGGGGTCCACTGAAGCTTTCTTT. Translation: CASTQGSTEAFF. The rearrangement uses TRBV6-5 and TRBJ1-1; D is possibly TRBD1 (6 bases). V dropped 7 bases and J dropped 4 bases, with 10 bases sitting between them. Germline V gene sequence: CDR1 MNHEY, CDR2 SVGAGI. This CDR3 has 12 residues.